A selection of T cell receptor beta chains follows, all from one sample in a study of tumor and adjacent non-tumor tissue in lung cancer. TCRdb reprocessed the multiplex PCR reads via MiXCR and lists one record per CDR3 protein. The repertoire holds approximately 62,000 distinct CDR3 sequences, with about 56% as singletons. The material sequenced was distant non-tumor lung tissue. Receptors were obtained from a man between 65 and 85 years old with non-small cell lung cancer. CDR3s leave out the opening cysteine and the closing phenylalanine or tryptophan. Each record gives: V gene, J gene, CDR3 protein.

TRBV5-4	TRBJ2-7	AGSTGTEFSYEQY
TRBV11-2	TRBJ2-7	ASSLTQFPTYDQY
TRBV12-3/TRBV12-4	TRBJ2-7	ASTYFRGEEQY
TRBV28	TRBJ1-4	ASSLYPTANEKLF
TRBV29-1	TRBJ2-1	SMVGREARTRGNEQF
TRBV29-1	TRBJ1-2	GDRIQMGAYGYT
TRBV5-6	TRBJ2-1	ASRGLSNEQF
TRBV7-2	TRBJ1-5	ASSSGVGRINQPQH
TRBV29-1	TRBJ2-3	SSKGTDTQY
TRBV10-2	TRBJ1-1	ASSETGHWNAEAF
TRBV6-1	TRBJ1-1	ASSRPDGRSSTEAS
TRBV6-1	TRBJ2-2	ASRPQGATGELF
TRBV20-1	TRBJ1-1	SAREGGLGKAEAF